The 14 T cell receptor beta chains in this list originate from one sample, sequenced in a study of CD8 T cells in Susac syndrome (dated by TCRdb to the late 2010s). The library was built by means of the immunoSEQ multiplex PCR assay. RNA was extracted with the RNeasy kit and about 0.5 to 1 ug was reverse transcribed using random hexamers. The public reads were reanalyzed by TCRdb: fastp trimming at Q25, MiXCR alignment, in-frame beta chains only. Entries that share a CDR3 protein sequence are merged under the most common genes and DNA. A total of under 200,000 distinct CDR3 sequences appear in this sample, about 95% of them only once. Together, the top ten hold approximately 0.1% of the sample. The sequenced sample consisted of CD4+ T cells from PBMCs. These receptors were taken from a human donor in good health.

This CDR3 is CASSGGTRRTYEQYF. CDR3 sequence (DNA): TGTGCCAGCAGTGGGGGGACCCGGCGTACCTACGAGCAGTACTTC. This rearrangement joins TRBV27 to TRBJ2-7, with a possible D match to TRBD2 (6 bases). V lost 5 bases and J 2 bases, leaving 16 bases between the germline ends. CDR3 length: 15 residues. Germline V CDR1 and CDR2: MNHEY, SMNVEV (reference sequence).

The CDR3 DNA reads as TGTGCCAGCAGCTGGCCGGGACCGAGCTACGAGCAGTACGTC. It codes for CASSWPGPSYEQYV. The chain is built from TRBV11-2 and TRBJ2-7, with D perhaps TRBD1 or TRBD2 (5 bases each). The CDR3 runs to 14 residues. Germline-derived CDR1 and CDR2 are SGHAT and FQNNGV. The germline V and J ends were trimmed by 4 bases and 3 bases, with 13 bases remaining between them.

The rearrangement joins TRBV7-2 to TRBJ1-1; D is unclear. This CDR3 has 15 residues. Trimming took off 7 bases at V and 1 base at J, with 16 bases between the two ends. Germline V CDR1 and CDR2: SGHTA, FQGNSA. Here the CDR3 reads CASNTLAVENTEAFF. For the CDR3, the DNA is TGTGCCAGCAACACCCTCGCCGTGGAGAACACTGAAGCTTTCTTT.

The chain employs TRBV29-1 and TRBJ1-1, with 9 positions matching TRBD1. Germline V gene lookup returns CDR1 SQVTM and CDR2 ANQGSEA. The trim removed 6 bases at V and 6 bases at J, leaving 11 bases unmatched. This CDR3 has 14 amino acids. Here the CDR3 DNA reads TGCAGCGTCGAACGCTTACAGGGGGCCGCTGAAGCTTTCTTT. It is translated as CSVERLQGAAEAFF.

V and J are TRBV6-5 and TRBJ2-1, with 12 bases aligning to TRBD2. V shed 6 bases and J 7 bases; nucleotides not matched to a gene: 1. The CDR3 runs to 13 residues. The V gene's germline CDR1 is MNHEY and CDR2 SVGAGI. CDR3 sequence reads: CASRTSGGNEQFF. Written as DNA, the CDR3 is TGTGCCAGCAGGACTAGCGGGGGTAATGAGCAGTTCTTC.

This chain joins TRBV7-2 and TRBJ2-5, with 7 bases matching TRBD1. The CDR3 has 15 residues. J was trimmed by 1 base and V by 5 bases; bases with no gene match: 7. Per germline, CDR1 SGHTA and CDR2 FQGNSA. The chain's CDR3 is CASSTFSGGQETQYF. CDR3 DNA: TGTGCCAGCAGCACGTTCTCAGGGGGCCAAGAGACCCAGTACTTC.

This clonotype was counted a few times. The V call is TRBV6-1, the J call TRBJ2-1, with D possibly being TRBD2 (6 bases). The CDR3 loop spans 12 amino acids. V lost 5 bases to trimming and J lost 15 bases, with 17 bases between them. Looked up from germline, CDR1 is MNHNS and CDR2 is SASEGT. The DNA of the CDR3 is TGTGCCAGCAGTCGACCGGGACTGAATTGGTTCTTC. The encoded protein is CASSRPGLNWFF.

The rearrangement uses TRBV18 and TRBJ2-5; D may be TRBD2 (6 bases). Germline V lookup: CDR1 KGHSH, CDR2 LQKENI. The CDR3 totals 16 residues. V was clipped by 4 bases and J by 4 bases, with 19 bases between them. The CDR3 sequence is CASSLLGGGQGETQYF. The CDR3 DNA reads TGTGCCAGCTCACTGTTGGGAGGCGGCCAGGGAGAGACCCAGTACTTC.

CDR3 residues: CASSLSGPQETQYF. Written as DNA, the CDR3 is TGCGCCAGCAGCTTGAGCGGTCCACAAGAGACCCAGTACTTC. This rearrangement joins TRBV5-1 to TRBJ2-5, with D perhaps matching TRBD2 (5 bases). Germline-derived CDR1 and CDR2 are SGHRS and YFSETQ. Between the trimmed V and J ends, which lost 1 base and 2 bases, there was a span of 9 bases. This CDR3 comprises 14 residues.

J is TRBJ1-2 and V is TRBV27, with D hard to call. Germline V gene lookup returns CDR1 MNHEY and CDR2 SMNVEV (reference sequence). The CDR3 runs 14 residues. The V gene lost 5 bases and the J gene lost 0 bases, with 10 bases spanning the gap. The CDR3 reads CASSPLGANYGYTF. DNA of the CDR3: TGTGCCAGCAGTCCCCTGGGTGCTAACTATGGCTACACCTTC.

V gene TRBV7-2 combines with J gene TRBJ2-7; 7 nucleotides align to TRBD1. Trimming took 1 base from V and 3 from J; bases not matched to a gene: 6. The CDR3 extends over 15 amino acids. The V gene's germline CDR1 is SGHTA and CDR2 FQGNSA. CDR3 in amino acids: CASSLVGQDFYEQYF. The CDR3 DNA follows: TGTGCCAGCAGCTTAGTAGGACAGGATTTCTACGAGCAGTACTTC.

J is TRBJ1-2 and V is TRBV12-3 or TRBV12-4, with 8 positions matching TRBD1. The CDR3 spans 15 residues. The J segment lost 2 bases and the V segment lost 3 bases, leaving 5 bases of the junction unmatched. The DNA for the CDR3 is TGTGCCAGCAGTTTTAGACAGGGGATAAACTATGGCTACACCTTC. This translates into CASSFRQGINYGYTF.

The chain's CDR3 is CASSYSDYYEQYV. CDR3 nucleotide sequence: TGTGCCAGCAGTTACTCGGACTACTACGAGCAGTACGTC. V and J are TRBV6-2 or TRBV6-3 and TRBJ2-7; weak D call: TRBD2 (6 bases). CDR1 and CDR2 from the germline V gene are MNHEY and SVGEGT. The CDR3 runs to 13 residues. The germline V and J ends were trimmed by 0 bases and 3 bases, with 6 bases remaining between them.

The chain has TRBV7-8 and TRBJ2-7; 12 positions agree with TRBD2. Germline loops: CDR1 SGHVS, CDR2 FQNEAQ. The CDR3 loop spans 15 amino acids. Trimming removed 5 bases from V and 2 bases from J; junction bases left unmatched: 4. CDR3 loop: CASSKRLAGAYEQYV. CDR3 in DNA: TGTGCCAGCAGCAAAAGACTAGCGGGGGCCTACGAGCAGTACGTC.